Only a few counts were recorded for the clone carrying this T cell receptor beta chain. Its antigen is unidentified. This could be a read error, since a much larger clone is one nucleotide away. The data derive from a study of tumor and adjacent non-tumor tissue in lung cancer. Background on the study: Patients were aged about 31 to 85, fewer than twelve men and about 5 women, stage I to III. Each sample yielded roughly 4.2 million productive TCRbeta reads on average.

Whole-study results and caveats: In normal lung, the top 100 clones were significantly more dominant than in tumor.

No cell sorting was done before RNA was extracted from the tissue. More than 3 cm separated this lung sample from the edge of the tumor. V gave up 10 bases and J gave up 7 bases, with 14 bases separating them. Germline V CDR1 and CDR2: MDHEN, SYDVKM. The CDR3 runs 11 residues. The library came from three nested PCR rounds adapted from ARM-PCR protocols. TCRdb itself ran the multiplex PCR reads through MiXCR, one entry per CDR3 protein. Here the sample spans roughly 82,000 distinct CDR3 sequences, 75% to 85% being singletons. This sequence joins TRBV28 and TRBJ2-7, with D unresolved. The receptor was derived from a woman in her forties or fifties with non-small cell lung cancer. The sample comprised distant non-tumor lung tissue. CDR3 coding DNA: TGTGCCACCTTCATCAACCCGGAGCAGTACTTC. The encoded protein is CATFINPEQYF.